The entry below gives a single T cell receptor beta chain sequence along with its context. Its antigen is unknown. The data are from a study of T cells in Graves' hyperthyroidism and ophthalmopathy. General study findings and limits: The model foresaw ophthalmopathy a median around 6.8 months prior to onset.

The investigators amplified TCR beta CDR3 regions from RNA transcripts. Researchers ran a first-round RT-PCR on the TCR CDR3 using the HTBI primer set. TCRdb analysed the multiplex PCR reads with MiXCR anew, one entry per CDR3 protein. The data contain about 740,000 distinct CDR3 sequences, less than 15% of them singletons. Sequenced material: blood. This clonotype was sampled from a woman between 18 and 30 years old with Graves' hyperthyroidism.

DNA of the CDR3: TGTGCCAGCAGTTCCCCCCCCGGGGGGGGCAATGAGCAGTTCTTC. As protein: CASSSPPGGGNEQFF. This chain links TRBV27 with TRBJ2-1; TRBD2 matches at 8 bases. From germline, CDR1 is MNHEY and CDR2 SMNVEV (reference sequence). Trimming cost V 4 bases and J 6 bases; bases outside gene matches: 8. The CDR3 totals 15 residues.